One sample yielded the 28 T cell receptor beta chains listed below, sequenced in a study of cytomegalovirus exposure and HLA in healthy donors. The repertoire was sequenced with immunoSEQ multiplex PCR; TCRdb's copy has only in-frame clones and lacks some. The table records roughly 120,000 clones, around nine tenths of them present only once. The sample taken for sequencing was PBMCs. The receptors were gathered from a woman between 25 and 40 years old in good health and CMV-seropositive.

V and J are TRBV11-2 and TRBJ2-7; 10 nucleotides line up with TRBD2. The germline V gene encodes CDR1 SGHAT and CDR2 FQNNGV. The CDR3 extends over 15 amino acids. With 1 base clipped from V and 0 bases from J, the junction kept 0 bases outside the gene matches. Written as DNA, the CDR3 is TGTGCCAGCAGCTTAGCTAGCGGGAGCTCCTACGAGCAGTACTTC. It yields the protein CASSLASGSSYEQYF.

V usage is TRBV28 and J usage is TRBJ1-2; possible D gene TRBD1, 5 bases. V shed 4 bases and J shed 5 bases, with 17 bases lying between them. The germline gives CDR1 MDHEN, CDR2 SYDVKM. CDR3 length: 15 residues. The CDR3 is CASSYSSGLGYGYTF. The CDR3 DNA reads as TGTGCCAGCAGTTACTCCTCAGGGCTCGGGTATGGCTACACCTTC.

The chain recombines TRBV2 with TRBJ2-5, with TRBD2 matching 12 bases. Unmatched junction bases numbered 3, after V lost 4 bases and J lost 0 bases. Per the germline V gene, CDR1 is SNHLY and CDR2 is FYNNEI. The CDR3 loop spans 16 amino acids. The CDR3 protein is CASSVTSGGYQETQYF. CDR3 nucleotides: TGTGCCAGCAGTGTTACTAGCGGGGGGTACCAAGAGACCCAGTACTTC.

As concerns this clone: The same CDR3 arises from other DNA sequences in this sample as well. The gene calls are TRBV4-3 and TRBJ1-4, with 7 bases matching TRBD1. V gave up 3 bases and J gave up 0 bases; unmatched junction bases: 1. There are 15 residues in the CDR3. Germline V gene lookup returns CDR1 LGHNA and CDR2 YSLEER. As DNA, the CDR3 is TGCGCCAGCAGCCAGGGGACAGCAACTAATGAAAAACTGTTTTTT. Protein product: CASSQGTATNEKLFF.

This clone is a singleton in its sample. The chain couples TRBV27 to TRBJ1-6; the match to TRBD1 covers 7 bases. V lost 0 bases and J lost 10; bases outside the gene matches: 15. The CDR3 sequence is 18 residues long. Germline V gene lookup returns CDR1 MNHEY and CDR2 SMNVEV (reference sequence). The CDR3 nucleotides are TGTGCCAGCAGTTTATCGGAGGAGGGGGCGCGGATTAACTCACCCCTCCACTTT. Its translation: CASSLSEEGARINSPLHF.

The V gene is TRBV4-2, the J gene TRBJ2-1; tentative D call: TRBD1 (6 bases). Trimming took 0 bases from V and 1 from J, leaving 13 bases between them. The CDR3 extends over 17 amino acids. Germline V gene sequence: CDR1 LGHNA, CDR2 YNFKEQ. The CDR3 DNA follows: TGTGCCAGCAGCCAAGAGGGATCAGGGGTTTCCTACAATGAGCAGTTCTTC. Translation gives CASSQEGSGVSYNEQFF.

V is TRBV18 and J is TRBJ2-1; TRBD1 aligns across 10 bases. Trimming took 6 bases from V and 9 from J; bases not matched to a gene: 11. The CDR3 contains 15 residues. From germline, CDR1 is KGHSH and CDR2 LQKENI. CDR3 coding DNA: TGTGCCAGCTCGGTCGGACAGGGGGTTTCGGGTGAGCAGTTCTTC. This translates into CASSVGQGVSGEQFF.

The chain carries TRBV18 and TRBJ2-2; TRBD1 is a possible D gene (5 bases). Trimming cost V 3 bases and J 6 bases, with 11 bases left between them. CDR1 and CDR2 from the germline V gene are KGHSH and LQKENI. The CDR3 covers 14 residues. CDR3 sequence (DNA): TGTGCCAGCTCACCGCAAGGGGCCGCCGGGGAGCTGTTTTTT. Translated: CASSPQGAAGELFF.

V and J are TRBV2 and TRBJ2-1; 8 nucleotides align to TRBD2. Trimming cost V 8 bases and J 4 bases; bases outside gene matches: 10. The germline V gene encodes CDR1 SNHLY and CDR2 FYNNEI. The CDR3 covers 15 residues. The CDR3 nucleotides are TGTGCCAGCCGTGGTAGCGGGACTAAATACAATGAGCAGTTCTTC. Translated: CASRGSGTKYNEQFF.

The chain carries TRBV4-2 and TRBJ1-4, with TRBD1 matching 7 bases. V gave up 1 base and J gave up 6 bases; unmatched junction bases: 11. Germline CDR1 LGHNA, CDR2 YNFKEQ. This CDR3 spans 17 amino acids. The CDR3 DNA reads TGTGCCAGCAGCCAAGGGATTAGGGGGGACAGATATGAAAAACTGTTTTTT. This encodes CASSQGIRGDRYEKLFF.

This clone was seen only once. This rearrangement joins TRBV18 to TRBJ1-1; possible D gene TRBD1, 6 bases. Trimming left V 2 bases short and J 7 bases short, with 17 bases between. CDR3 length equals 15 residues. Germline CDR1 is KGHSH and CDR2 is LQKENI. For the CDR3, the DNA is TGTGCCAGCTCACCAGGTACAGGGCGGATTGGTGAAGCTTTCTTT. Its protein is CASSPGTGRIGEAFF.

The sample holds a few counts of this clone. The chain couples TRBV6-1 to TRBJ1-2, with TRBD1 identical over 7 bases. The CDR3 loop spans 12 amino acids. Germline-derived CDR1 and CDR2 are MNHNS and SASEGT. The V segment lost 7 bases and the J segment 4 bases; nucleotides outside the gene matches: 3. Written as DNA, the CDR3 is TGTGCCAGCACGGAGGGGGCCTATGGCTACACCTTC. Encoded protein: CASTEGAYGYTF.

This clone was found a few times. The V call is TRBV7-9, the J call TRBJ2-7, with 8 bases fitting TRBD1. Germline-derived CDR1 and CDR2 are SEHNR and FQNEAQ (reference sequence). Trimming at V came to 1 base and at J to 1 base, leaving 6 bases not matched to a gene. CDR3 length: 16 residues. In DNA form, the CDR3 reads TGTGCCAGCAGCTTAGGACAGGGGACCCGATCCTACGAGCAGTACTTC. Translating it yields CASSLGQGTRSYEQYF.

The chain has TRBV30 and TRBJ2-2; TRBD1 might be the D (6 bases). Germline lookup yields CDR1 GTSNPN and CDR2 SVGIG (reference sequence). Trimming took off 4 bases at V and 5 bases at J, with 20 bases between the two ends. This CDR3 has 16 residues. The CDR3 coding sequence is TGTGCCTGGACACATTCCAGGGGTGCGGGTACCGGGGAGCTGTTTTTT. Amino acid sequence: CAWTHSRGAGTGELFF.

This clone was counted a single time. The chain carries TRBV4-3 and TRBJ2-7; TRBD1 might be the D (6 bases). V lost 0 bases and J lost 5, with 8 bases in between. Germline assignment: CDR1 LGHNA and CDR2 YSLEER. The CDR3 contains 13 residues. The CDR3 is CASSQDRGNEQYF. CDR3 nucleotides: TGCGCCAGCAGCCAAGACAGGGGCAACGAGCAGTACTTC.

V gene TRBV10-3 combines with J gene TRBJ2-1, with D perhaps TRBD2 (5 bases). Germline V gene sequence: CDR1 ENHRY, CDR2 SYGVKD. V was shortened by 6 bases and J by 9 bases, with 9 bases between the two germline ends. The CDR3 contains 11 residues. Written as DNA, the CDR3 is TGTGCCATCAGGAACGGGATTGAGCAGTTCTTC. Its protein product is CAIRNGIEQFF.

The genes are TRBV30 and TRBJ1-1; 7 nucleotides match TRBD1. CDR3 length equals 12 residues. V was clipped by 5 bases and J by 0 bases; unmatched bases: 0. CDR1 GTSNPN and CDR2 SVGIG come from the germline V gene (reference sequence). DNA of the CDR3: TGTGCCTGGGACAGGGTGAACACTGAAGCTTTCTTT. Its protein is CAWDRVNTEAFF.

V is TRBV6-1 and J is TRBJ2-7; tentative D call: TRBD2 (6 bases). Germline V CDR1 and CDR2: MNHNS, SASEGT. The CDR3 has 14 amino acids. V was shortened by 6 bases and J by 4 bases, with 16 bases between the two germline ends. CDR3 sequence: CASSHSRGGYEQYF. The CDR3 nucleotides read TGTGCCAGCAGCCATTCCCGTGGAGGGTACGAGCAGTACTTC.

The chain has TRBV19 and TRBJ1-5; 7 positions match TRBD1. The germline CDR1 and CDR2 sequences are LNHDA and SQIVND (reference sequence). The V gene end was trimmed by 3 bases and the J gene end by 4 bases; junction bases not matched to a gene: 3. This CDR3 has 14 residues. This chain's CDR3 is CASSMSGGNQPQHF. DNA of the CDR3: TGTGCCAGTAGTATGTCAGGGGGTAATCAGCCCCAGCATTTT.

V and J are TRBV6-6 and TRBJ1-5; 7 bases are a match to TRBD1. Trimming at V came to 5 bases and at J to 3 bases, leaving 10 bases not matched to a gene. The CDR3 is made up of 16 amino acids. The germline V gene encodes CDR1 MNHNY and CDR2 SVGAGI (reference sequence). The CDR3 DNA reads TGTGCCAGCAGTAATCCCGACAGGGTTCTCAATCAGCCCCAGCATTTT. This codes for CASSNPDRVLNQPQHF.

The J gene is TRBJ1-5, the V gene TRBV7-6, with D unresolved. V lost 1 base and J 5 bases, leaving 6 bases between the germline ends. The CDR3 loop spans 13 amino acids. Germline CDR1 reads SGHVS; CDR2 reads FNYEAQ. CDR3: CASSLGLDQPQHF. The DNA for the CDR3 is TGTGCCAGCAGCTTAGGTTTAGATCAGCCCCAGCATTTT.

This chain joins TRBV27 and TRBJ2-1; 8 bases match TRBD1. Unmatched junction bases numbered 12, after V lost 8 bases and J lost 6 bases. From germline, CDR1 is MNHEY and CDR2 SMNVEV (reference sequence). The CDR3 consists of 15 residues. This CDR3 is CASGPGTGELNEQFF. CDR3 coding DNA: TGTGCCAGCGGGCCCGGGACAGGCGAGCTCAATGAGCAGTTCTTC.

This chain links TRBV13 with TRBJ1-3; 7 positions agree with TRBD1. The V gene's germline CDR1 is PRHDT and CDR2 FYEKMQ (reference sequence). V was clipped by 6 bases and J by 0 bases; unmatched bases: 11. This CDR3 spans 17 amino acids. The CDR3: CASSSRQGRISGNTIYF. The DNA for the CDR3 is TGTGCCAGCAGTTCTAGACAGGGTCGTATCTCTGGAAACACCATATATTTT.

The chain carries TRBV5-4 and TRBJ1-2; 7 nucleotides agree with TRBD1. This CDR3 is built from 14 residues. V lost 4 bases to trimming and J lost 3 bases; unmatched junction nucleotides: 6. Germline CDR1 reads SGHNT; CDR2 reads YYREEE (reference sequence). The CDR3 DNA is TGTGCCAGCAGCGTTGACAGGGAGGACTATGGCTACACCTTC. Residues: CASSVDREDYGYTF. Complete variable domain (other parts from reference TRBV5-4 and TRBJ1-2): ETGVTQSPTHLIKTRGQQVTLRCSSQSGHNTVSWYQQALGQGPQFIFQYYREEENGRGNFPPRFSGLQFPNYSSELNVNALELDDSALYLCASSVDREDYGYTFGSGTRLTVV.

J is TRBJ1-1 and V is TRBV19; 7 nucleotides match TRBD1. Germline V CDR1 and CDR2: LNHDA, SQIVND (reference sequence). The CDR3 runs 14 residues. The V gene end was trimmed by 6 bases and the J gene end by 7 bases; junction bases not matched to a gene: 11. CDR3 sequence: CASRRDSLRFEAFF. CDR3 DNA: TGTGCCAGTAGGCGGGACAGCCTACGGTTTGAAGCTTTCTTT.

This clone was recorded a few times. The chain has TRBV18 and TRBJ1-6; D may be TRBD1 (6 bases). The CDR3 runs 17 residues. Germline CDR1 is KGHSH and CDR2 is LQKENI. V shed 1 base and J shed 0 bases, with 10 bases lying between them. CDR3 region: CASSPLGANSYNSPLHF. The CDR3 DNA sequence: TGTGCCAGCTCACCACTGGGGGCTAACTCCTATAATTCACCCCTCCACTTT.

V gene TRBV7-6 combines with J gene TRBJ2-1, with D perhaps matching TRBD2 (6 bases). Per the germline V gene, CDR1 is SGHVS and CDR2 is FNYEAQ. There are 16 residues in the CDR3. V lost 5 bases and J lost 7, with 21 bases in between. The CDR3 loop is CASSRNMEGPWNEQFF. The CDR3 DNA reads as TGTGCCAGCAGCCGGAACATGGAGGGCCCTTGGAATGAGCAGTTCTTC.

This clone was seen only a few times. The V call is TRBV11-2, the J call TRBJ2-7; tentative D call: TRBD2 (5 bases). CDR1 is SGHAT and CDR2 is FQNNGV in the germline V gene. Trimming shortened V by 4 bases and J by 7 bases, and 14 bases separated the two germline ends. The CDR3 is made up of 13 amino acids. This CDR3 is CASSSGLGWEQYF. DNA for the CDR3: TGTGCCAGCAGCTCAGGACTGGGGTGGGAGCAGTACTTC.